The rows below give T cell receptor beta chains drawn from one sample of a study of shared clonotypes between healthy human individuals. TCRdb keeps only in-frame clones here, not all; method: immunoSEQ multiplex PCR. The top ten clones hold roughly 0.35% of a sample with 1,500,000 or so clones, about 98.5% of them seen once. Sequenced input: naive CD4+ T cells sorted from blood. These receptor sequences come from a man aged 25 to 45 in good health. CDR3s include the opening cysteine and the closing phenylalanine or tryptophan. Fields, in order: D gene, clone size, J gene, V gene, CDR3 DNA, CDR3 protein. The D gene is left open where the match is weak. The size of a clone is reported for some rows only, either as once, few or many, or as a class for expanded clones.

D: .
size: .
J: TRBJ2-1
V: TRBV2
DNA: TGTGCCAGCAGTGAAGGGTATGGAATTGGAAGGGAGCAGTTCTTC
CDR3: CASSEGYGIGREQFF

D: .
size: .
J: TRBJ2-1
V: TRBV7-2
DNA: TGTGCCAGCAGCTCGCAGTGGGGGGACAATGAGCAGTTCTTC
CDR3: CASSSQWGDNEQFF

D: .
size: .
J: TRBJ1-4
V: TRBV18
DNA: TGTGCCAGCTCACCACCAGGGATGAGGGAAAAACTGTTTTTT
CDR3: CASSPPGMREKLFF

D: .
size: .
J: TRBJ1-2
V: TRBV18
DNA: TGTGCCAGCTCACCAGGGCAGGAGGGATTTAACAACTATGGCTACACCTTC
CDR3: CASSPGQEGFNNYGYTF

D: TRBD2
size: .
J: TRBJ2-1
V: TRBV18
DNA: TGTGCCAGCTCACCAGACAGACTAGCGGGAGGAGGACATGAGCAGTTCTTC
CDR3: CASSPDRLAGGGHEQFF

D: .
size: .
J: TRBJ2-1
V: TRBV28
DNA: TGTGCCACTCGCGTCGTTGGCAATGAGCAGTTCTTC
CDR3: CATRVVGNEQFF

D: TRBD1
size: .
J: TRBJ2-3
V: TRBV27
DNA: TGTGCCAGCAGTTCCCGGACAGGGAAGGCAGATACGCAGTATTTT
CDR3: CASSSRTGKADTQYF

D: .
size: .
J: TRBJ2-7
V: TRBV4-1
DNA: TGCGCCAGCAGCCCCCGGGGGGCCACTGGGTACGAGCAGTACTTC
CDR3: CASSPRGATGYEQYF

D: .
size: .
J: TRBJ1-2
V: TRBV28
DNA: TGTGCCAGCGGCTGGGACCCAGCTAACTATGGCTACACCTTC
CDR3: CASGWDPANYGYTF

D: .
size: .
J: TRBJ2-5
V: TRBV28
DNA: TGTGCCAGCAGACCTCTTGGGGGGTTCAACAGATACCAAGAGACCCAGTACTTC
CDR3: CASRPLGGFNRYQETQYF

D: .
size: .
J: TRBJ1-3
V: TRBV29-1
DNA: TGCAGCGTTGAATTCAACGGAAACACCATATATTTT
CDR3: CSVEFNGNTIYF

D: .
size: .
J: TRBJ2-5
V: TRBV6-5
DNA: TGTGCCAGCAGTTACTTTAGTGAACTGGGGGAGACCCAGTACTTC
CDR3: CASSYFSELGETQYF

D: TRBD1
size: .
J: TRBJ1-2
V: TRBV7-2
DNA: TGTGCCAGCAGCTTAGAGGGACAGGGGGTTAGTTATGGCTACACCTTC
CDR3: CASSLEGQGVSYGYTF

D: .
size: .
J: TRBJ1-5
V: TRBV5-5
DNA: TGTGCCAGCAGCTACTACAGGGCCGCTCAGCCCCAGCATTTT
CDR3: CASSYYRAAQPQHF

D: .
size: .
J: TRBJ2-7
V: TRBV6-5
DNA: TGTGCCAGCAGTTACTCCCGGTTGAGCTCCTACGAGCAGTACTTC
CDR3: CASSYSRLSSYEQYF

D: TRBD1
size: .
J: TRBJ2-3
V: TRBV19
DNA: TGTGCCAGTAGTACCGGACAGGCAACAGATACGCAGTATTTT
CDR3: CASSTGQATDTQYF

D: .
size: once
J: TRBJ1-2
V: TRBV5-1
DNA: TGCGCCAGCAGCACGGCCCAGTCCCAGCCGAACTATGGCTACACCTTC
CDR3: CASSTAQSQPNYGYTF

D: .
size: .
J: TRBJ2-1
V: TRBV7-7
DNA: TGTGCTAGCAGCTTGGGGTCTGGAAATGAGCAGTTCTTC
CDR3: CASSLGSGNEQFF

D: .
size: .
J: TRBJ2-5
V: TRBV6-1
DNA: TGTGCCACCCGACGGGGGGAGACCCAGTACTTC
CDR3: CATRRGETQYF

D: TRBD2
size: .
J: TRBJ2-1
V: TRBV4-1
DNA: TGCGCCAGCAGCCAAGTGGCCGGGACTAGCGGAAGCTCCTACAATGAGCAGTTCTTC
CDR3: CASSQVAGTSGSSYNEQFF

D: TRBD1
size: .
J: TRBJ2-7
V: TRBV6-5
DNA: TGTGCCAGCAGAAGGGGACAGGGGTTTTACGAGCAGTACTTC
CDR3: CASRRGQGFYEQYF

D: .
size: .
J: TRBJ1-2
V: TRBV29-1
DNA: TGCAGCGTTGGGGCATCTCAGGGAACTAACTATGGCTACACCTTC
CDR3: CSVGASQGTNYGYTF

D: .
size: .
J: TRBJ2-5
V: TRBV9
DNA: TGTGCCAGCAGCAGCGGAGGTGTAGAGACCCAGTACTTC
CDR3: CASSSGGVETQYF

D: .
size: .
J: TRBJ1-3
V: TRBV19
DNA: TGTGCCAGTAGTACCTCTGACGGGGAGGCGAGAAACACCATATATTTT
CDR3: CASSTSDGEARNTIYF

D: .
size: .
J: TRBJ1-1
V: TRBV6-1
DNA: TGTGCCAGCAGTGGGGACCCCAGGATACTGAACACTGAAGCTTTCTTT
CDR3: CASSGDPRILNTEAFF

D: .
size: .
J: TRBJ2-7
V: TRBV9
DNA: TGTGCCAGCAGCGCATATGGGCCGGGGGAGCAGTACTTC
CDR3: CASSAYGPGEQYF